This note documents a single T cell receptor beta chain sequence. What it binds is unknown. After removal of 6 bases from V and 3 bases from J, the junction contained 9 bases not matched to a gene. There are 18 residues in the CDR3. Germline V gene data show CDR1 as MGHRA and CDR2 as YSYEKL. The assay was immunoSEQ multiplex PCR, and TCRdb's table has in-frame clones only and misses some. The sample carries under 600,000 clones, 90% to 96% recorded once. The donors were all Caucasian adults (living in Nashville, Tennessee). These data are taken from a study of shared clonotypes between healthy human individuals. Overall study context: CD4 naive and memory got three plates each, CD8 naive two, CD8 memory one. Notes on the study in general: Sample collection involved blood only; tissue repertoires are likely different. For naive CD4 cells, roughly 5.5% of clonotypes were shared across several donors.

Sequencing was performed on naive CD4+ T cells sorted from blood. Subset described: CD45RA+ positively selected. The J gene is TRBJ2-4, the V gene TRBV4-1, with 15 bases matching TRBD2. The source is a woman aged 25-40 years in good health. The CDR3 nucleotides read TGCGCCAGCAGTCCGGGACTAGCGGGAGGAAGAGGCAAAAACATTCAGTACTTC. Its protein product is CASSPGLAGGRGKNIQYF.